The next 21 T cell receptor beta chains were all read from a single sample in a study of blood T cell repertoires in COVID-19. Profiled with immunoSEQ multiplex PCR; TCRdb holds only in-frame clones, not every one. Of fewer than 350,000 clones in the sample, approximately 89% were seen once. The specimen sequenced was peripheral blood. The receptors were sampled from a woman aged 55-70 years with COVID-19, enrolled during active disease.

The CDR3 loop reads CASSQVSAGEQFF. The CDR3 DNA sequence: TGCGCCAGCAGCCAGGTTAGCGCGGGAGAGCAGTTCTTC. The V and J genes are TRBV4-1 and TRBJ2-1; possible D gene TRBD2, 6 bases. The V end lost 3 bases, the J end lost 10 bases, and 13 bases lay between the germline ends. Germline lookup yields CDR1 MGHRA and CDR2 YSYEKL. The CDR3 is 13 residues long.

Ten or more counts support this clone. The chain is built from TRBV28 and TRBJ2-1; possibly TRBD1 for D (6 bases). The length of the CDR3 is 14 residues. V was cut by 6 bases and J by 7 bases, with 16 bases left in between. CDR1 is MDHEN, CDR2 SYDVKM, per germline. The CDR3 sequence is CASRSSQGENEQFF. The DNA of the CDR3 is TGTGCCAGCAGATCTTCACAGGGTGAGAATGAGCAGTTCTTC.

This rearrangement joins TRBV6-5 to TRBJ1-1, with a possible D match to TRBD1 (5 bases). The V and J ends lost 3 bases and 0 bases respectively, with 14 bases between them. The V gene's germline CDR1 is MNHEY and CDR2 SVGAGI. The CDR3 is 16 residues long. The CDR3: CASSYGGGAMNTEAFF. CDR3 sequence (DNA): TGTGCCAGCAGTTATGGGGGAGGAGCGATGAACACTGAAGCTTTCTTT.

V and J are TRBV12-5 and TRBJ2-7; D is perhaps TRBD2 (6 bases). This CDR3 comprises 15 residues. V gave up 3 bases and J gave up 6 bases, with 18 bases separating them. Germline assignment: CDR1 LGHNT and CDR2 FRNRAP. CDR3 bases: TGTGCTAGTGGTTTATCTGCCTCGGAGGGGTGCGAGCAGTACTTC. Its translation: CASGLSASEGCEQYF.

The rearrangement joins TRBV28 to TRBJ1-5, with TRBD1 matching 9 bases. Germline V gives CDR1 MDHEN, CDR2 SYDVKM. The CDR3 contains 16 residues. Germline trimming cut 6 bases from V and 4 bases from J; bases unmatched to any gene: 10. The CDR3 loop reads CASRDLQGAGNQPQHF. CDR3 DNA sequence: TGTGCCAGCAGGGACCTACAGGGGGCAGGAAATCAGCCCCAGCATTTT.

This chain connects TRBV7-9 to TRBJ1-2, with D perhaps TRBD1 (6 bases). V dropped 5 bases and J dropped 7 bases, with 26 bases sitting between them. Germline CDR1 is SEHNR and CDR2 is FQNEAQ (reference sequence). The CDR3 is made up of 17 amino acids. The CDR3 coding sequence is TGTGCCAGCAGCCCAAAGGGGGGGGAAGAGGGTATAGGTGGCTACACCTTC. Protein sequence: CASSPKGGEEGIGGYTF.

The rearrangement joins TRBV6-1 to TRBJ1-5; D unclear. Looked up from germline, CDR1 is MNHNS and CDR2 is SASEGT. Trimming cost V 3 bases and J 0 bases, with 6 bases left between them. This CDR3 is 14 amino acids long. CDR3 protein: CASSEGISNQPQHF. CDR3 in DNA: TGTGCCAGCAGTGAGGGCATTAGCAATCAGCCCCAGCATTTT.

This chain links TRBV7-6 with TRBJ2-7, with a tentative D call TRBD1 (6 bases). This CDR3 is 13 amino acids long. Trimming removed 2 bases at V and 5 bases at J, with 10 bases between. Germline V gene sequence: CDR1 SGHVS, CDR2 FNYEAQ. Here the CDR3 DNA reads TGTGCCAGCAGCTTATTACCAGGGGACGAGCAGTACTTC. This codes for CASSLLPGDEQYF.

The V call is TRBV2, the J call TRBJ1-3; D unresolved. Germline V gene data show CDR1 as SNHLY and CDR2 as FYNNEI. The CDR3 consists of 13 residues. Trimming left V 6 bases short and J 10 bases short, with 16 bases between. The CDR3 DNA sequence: TGTGCCAGCAGGCGGGGAGGCGAGAGGACCATATATTTT. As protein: CASRRGGERTIYF.

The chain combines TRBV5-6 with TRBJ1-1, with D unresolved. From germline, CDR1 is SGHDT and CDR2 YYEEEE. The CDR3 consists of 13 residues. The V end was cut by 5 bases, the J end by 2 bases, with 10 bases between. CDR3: CASSRAGNTEAFF. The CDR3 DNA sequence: TGTGCCAGCAGTCGTGCGGGTAACACTGAAGCTTTCTTT.

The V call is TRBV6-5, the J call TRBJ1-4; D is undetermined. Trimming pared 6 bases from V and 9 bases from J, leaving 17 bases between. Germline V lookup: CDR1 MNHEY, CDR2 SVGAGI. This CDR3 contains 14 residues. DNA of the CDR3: TGTGCCAGCAGGGACGCGGGGTCTGGGAAAAAACTGTTTTTT. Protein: CASRDAGSGKKLFF.

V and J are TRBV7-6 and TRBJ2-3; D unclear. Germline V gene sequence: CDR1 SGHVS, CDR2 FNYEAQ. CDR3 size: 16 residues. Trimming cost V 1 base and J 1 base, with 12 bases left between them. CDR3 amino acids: CASSLGTVMGTDTQYF. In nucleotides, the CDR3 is TGTGCCAGCAGCTTAGGTACAGTAATGGGCACAGATACGCAGTATTTT.

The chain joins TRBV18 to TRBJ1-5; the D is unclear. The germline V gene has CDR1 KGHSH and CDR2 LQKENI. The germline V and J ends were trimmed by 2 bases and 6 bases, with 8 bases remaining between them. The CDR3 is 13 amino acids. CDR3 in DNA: TGTGCCAGCTCACCAGGAAGGAGTCAGCCCCAGCATTTT. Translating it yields CASSPGRSQPQHF.

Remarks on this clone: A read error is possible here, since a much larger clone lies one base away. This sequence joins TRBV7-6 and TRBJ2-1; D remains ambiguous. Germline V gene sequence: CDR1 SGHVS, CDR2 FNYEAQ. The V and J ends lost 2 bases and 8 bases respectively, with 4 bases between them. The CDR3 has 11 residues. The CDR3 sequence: CASSLSDEQFF. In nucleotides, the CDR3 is TGTGCCAGCAGCTTAAGCGATGAGCAGTTCTTC.

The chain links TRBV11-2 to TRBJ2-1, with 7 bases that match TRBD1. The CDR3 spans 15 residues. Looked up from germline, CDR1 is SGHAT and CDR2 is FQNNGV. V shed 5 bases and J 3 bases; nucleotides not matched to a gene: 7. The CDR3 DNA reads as TGTGCCAGCAGCCCAAACAGGGGCGACTACAATGAGCAGTTCTTC. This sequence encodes CASSPNRGDYNEQFF.

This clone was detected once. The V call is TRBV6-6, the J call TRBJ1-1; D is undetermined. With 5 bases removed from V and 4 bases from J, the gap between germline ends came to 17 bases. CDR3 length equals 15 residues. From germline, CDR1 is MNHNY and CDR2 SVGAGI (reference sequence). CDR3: CASSPPRGLSTEAFF. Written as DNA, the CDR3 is TGTGCCAGCAGTCCCCCGAGAGGTCTAAGCACTGAAGCTTTCTTT.

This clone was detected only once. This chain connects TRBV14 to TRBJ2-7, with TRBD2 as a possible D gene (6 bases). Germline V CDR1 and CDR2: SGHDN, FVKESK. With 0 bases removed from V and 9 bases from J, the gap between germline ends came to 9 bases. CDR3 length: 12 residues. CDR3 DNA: TGTGCCAGCAGCCAAGACGGGGGAAGGCAGTACTTC. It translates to CASSQDGGRQYF.

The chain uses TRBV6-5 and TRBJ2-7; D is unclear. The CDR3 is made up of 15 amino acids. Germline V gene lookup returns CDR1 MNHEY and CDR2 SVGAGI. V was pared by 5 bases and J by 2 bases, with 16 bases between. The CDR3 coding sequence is TGTGCCAGCAGTCATCGTGACACCTTGACCTACGAGCAGTACTTC. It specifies CASSHRDTLTYEQYF.

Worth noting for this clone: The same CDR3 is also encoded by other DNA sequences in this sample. The DNA for the CDR3 is TGCGCCAGCAGCTTGGGACGGGATAATGAAAAACTGTTTTTT. Translating gives CASSLGRDNEKLFF. The rearrangement links TRBV5-1 to TRBJ1-4; no clear D gene. CDR1 and CDR2 from the germline V gene are SGHRS and YFSETQ. The CDR3 contains 14 residues. V lost 0 bases and J 4 bases, leaving 7 bases between the germline ends.

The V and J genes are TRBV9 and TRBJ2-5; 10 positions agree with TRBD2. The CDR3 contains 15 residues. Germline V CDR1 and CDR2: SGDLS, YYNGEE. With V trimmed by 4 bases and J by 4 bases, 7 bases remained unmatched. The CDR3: CASSPSGGAVETQYF. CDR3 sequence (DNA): TGTGCCAGCAGCCCAAGCGGGGGGGCAGTAGAGACCCAGTACTTC.

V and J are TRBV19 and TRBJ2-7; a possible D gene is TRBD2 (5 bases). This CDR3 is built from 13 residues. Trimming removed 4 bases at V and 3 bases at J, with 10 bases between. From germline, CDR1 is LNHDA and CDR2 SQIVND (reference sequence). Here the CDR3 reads CASSRERNYEQYF. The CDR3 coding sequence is TGTGCCAGTAGTAGGGAGCGGAACTACGAGCAGTACTTC.